This T cell receptor beta chain was documented in a study of T cells in tuberculosis. Study-wide context: T cells were selected with CD1B tetramers loaded with glucose monomycolate. This South African cohort compared adolescents with or without latent tuberculosis against adults with active tuberculosis. Notes on the study in general: Active tuberculosis patients had shorter CDR3-alpha; the beta difference was nonsignificant.

Libraries were prepared by immunoSEQ multiplex PCR; TCRdb keeps only in-frame clonotypes and omits some of them. Among 40,000 to 50,000 clones listed, approximately 95% were seen once. For this clone: The antigen is not known.

Germline CDR1 DFQATT, CDR2 SNEGSKA (reference sequence). This CDR3 contains 11 residues. The V and J ends lost 1 base and 9 bases, in that order; junction bases with no gene match: 2. Sample: PBMCs. This TCR was recovered from a donor aged 10-29 years with latent tuberculosis or without tuberculosis infection. The chain recombines TRBV20-1 with TRBJ2-5; TRBD2 agrees at 7 bases. CDR3 protein: CSARAREAQYF. The CDR3 coding sequence is TGCAGTGCTAGAGCCCGGGAGGCCCAGTACTTC.